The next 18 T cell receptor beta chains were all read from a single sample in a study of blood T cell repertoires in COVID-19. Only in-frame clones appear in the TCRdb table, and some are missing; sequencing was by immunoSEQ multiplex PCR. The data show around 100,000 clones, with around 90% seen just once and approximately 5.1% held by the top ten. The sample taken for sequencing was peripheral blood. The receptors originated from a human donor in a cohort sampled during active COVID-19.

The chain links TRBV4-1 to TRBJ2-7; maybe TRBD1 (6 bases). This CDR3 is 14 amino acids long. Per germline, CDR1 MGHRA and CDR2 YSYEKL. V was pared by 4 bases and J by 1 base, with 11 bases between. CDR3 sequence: CASSRSQGSYEQYF. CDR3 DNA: TGCGCCAGCAGCCGATCACAGGGTTCCTACGAGCAGTACTTC.

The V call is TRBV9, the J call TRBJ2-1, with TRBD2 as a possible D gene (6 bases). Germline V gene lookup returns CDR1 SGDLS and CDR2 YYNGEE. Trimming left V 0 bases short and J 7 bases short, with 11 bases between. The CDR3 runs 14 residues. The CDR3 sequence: CASSVGSGRNEQFF. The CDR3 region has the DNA TGTGCCAGCAGCGTAGGGTCAGGGAGGAATGAGCAGTTCTTC.

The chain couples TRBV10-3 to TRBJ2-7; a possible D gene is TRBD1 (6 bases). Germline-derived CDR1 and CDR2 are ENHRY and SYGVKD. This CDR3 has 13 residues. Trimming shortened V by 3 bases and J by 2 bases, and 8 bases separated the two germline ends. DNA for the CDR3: TGTGCCATCAGTGAAGAGGGGGCCTACGAGCAGTACTTC. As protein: CAISEEGAYEQYF.

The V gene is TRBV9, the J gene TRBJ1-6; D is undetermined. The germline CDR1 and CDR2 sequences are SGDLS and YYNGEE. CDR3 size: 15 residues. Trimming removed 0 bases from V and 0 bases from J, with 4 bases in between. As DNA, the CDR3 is TGTGCCAGCAGCGTAGCTAACTCCTATAATTCACCCCTCCACTTT. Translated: CASSVANSYNSPLHF.

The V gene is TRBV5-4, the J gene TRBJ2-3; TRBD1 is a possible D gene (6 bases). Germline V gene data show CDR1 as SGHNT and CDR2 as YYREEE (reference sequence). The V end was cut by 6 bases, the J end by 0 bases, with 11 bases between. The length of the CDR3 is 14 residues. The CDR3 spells CASMADSSTDTQYF. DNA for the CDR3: TGTGCCAGCATGGCGGACAGTAGCACAGATACGCAGTATTTT.

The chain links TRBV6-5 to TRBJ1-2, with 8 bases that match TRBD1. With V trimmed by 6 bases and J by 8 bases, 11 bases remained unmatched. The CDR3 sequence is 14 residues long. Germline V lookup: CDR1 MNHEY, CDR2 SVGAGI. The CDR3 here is CASSRDRGTDGYTF. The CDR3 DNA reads TGTGCCAGCAGCCGCGACAGGGGAACTGACGGCTACACCTTC.

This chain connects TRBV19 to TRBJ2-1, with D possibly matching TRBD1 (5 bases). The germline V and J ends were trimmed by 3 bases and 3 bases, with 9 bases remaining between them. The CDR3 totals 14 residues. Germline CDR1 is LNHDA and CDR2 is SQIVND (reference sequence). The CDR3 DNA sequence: TGTGCCAGTAGTATCCAGGGCAACTACAATGAGCAGTTCTTC. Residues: CASSIQGNYNEQFF.

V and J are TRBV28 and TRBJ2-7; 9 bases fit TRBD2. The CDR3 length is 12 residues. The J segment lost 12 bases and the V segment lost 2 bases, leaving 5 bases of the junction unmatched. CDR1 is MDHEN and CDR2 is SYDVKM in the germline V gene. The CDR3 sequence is CASSLGSGGLYF. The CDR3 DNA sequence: TGTGCCAGCAGTTTAGGAAGCGGGGGGTTGTACTTC.

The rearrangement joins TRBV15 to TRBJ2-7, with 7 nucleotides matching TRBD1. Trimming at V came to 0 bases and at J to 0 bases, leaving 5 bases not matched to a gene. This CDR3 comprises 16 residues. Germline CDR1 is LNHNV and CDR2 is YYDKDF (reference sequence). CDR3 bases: TGTGCCACCAGCAGAGATACAGACAGGGACTCCTACGAGCAGTACTTC. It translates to CATSRDTDRDSYEQYF.

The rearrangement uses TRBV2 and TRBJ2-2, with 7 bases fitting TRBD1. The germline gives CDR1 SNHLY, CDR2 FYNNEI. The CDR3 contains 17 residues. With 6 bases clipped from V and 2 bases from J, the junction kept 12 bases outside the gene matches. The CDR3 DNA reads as TGTGCCAGCAGGCACGAACGGGACAGACCTAACACCGGGGAGCTGTTTTTT. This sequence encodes CASRHERDRPNTGELFF.

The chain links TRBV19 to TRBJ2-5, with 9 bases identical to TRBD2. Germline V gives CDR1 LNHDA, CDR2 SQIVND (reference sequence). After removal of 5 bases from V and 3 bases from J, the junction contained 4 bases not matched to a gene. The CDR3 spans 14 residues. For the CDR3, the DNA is TGTGCCAGTAGTGACGCGGGGGGGAAAGAGACCCAGTACTTC. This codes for CASSDAGGKETQYF. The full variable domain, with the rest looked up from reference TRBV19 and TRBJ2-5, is DGGITQSPKYLFRKEGQNVTLSCEQNLNHDAMYWYRQDPGQGLRLIYYSQIVNDFQKGDIAEGYSVSREKKESFPLTVTSAQKNPTAFYLCASSDAGGKETQYFGPGTRLLVL.

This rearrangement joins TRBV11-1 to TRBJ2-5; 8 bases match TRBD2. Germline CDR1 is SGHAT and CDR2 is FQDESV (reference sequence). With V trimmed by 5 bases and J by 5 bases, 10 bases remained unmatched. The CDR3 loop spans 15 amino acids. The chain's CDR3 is CASSRKTSVGETQYF. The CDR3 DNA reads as TGTGCCAGCAGCCGGAAGACTAGCGTTGGGGAGACCCAGTACTTC.

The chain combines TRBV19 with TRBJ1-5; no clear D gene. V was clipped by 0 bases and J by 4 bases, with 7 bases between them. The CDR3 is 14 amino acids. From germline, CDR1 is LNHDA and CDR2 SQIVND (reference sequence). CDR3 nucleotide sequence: TGTGCCAGTAGTATAGACAGTCAAAATCAGCCCCAGCATTTT. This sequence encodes CASSIDSQNQPQHF. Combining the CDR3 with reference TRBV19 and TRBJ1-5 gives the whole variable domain DGGITQSPKYLFRKEGQNVTLSCEQNLNHDAMYWYRQDPGQGLRLIYYSQIVNDFQKGDIAEGYSVSREKKESFPLTVTSAQKNPTAFYLCASSIDSQNQPQHFGDGTRLSIL.

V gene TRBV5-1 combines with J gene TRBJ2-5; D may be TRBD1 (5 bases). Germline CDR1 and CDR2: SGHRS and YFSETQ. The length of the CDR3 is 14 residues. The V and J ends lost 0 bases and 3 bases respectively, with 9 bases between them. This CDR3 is CASSLGGREETQYF. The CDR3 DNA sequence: TGCGCCAGCAGCTTGGGCGGCAGGGAAGAGACCCAGTACTTC.

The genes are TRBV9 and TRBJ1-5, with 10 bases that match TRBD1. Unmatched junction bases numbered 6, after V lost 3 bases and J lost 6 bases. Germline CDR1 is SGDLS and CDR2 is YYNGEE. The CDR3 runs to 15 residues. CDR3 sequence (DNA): TGTGCCAGCAGCGACGGACAGGGGGAAGGTCAGCCCCAGCATTTT. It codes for CASSDGQGEGQPQHF.

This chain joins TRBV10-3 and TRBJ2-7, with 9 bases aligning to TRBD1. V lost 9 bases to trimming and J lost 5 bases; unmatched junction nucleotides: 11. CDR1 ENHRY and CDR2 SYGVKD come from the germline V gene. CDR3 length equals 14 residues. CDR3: CAMSPDRGVHEQYF. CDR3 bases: TGTGCCATGTCCCCGGACAGGGGTGTACACGAGCAGTACTTC.

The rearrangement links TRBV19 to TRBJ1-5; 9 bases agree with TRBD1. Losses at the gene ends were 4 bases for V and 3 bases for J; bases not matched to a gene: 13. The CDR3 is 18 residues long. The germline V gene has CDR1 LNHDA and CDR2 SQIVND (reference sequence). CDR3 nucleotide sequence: TGTGCCAGTAGTACAATGGGGGCCGGGACAGGGAACAATCAGCCCCAGCATTTT. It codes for CASSTMGAGTGNNQPQHF.

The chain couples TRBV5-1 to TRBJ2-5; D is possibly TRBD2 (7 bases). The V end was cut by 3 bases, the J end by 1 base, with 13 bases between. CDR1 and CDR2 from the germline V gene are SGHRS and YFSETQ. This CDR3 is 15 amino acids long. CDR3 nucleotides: TGCGCCAGCAGCTGGGGGGGCAGAGTCCAAGAGACCCAGTACTTC. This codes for CASSWGGRVQETQYF.